Listed below are T cell receptor beta chains from one sample, sequenced in a study of regulatory T cells in long-lasting Graves disease. MiXCR was run by TCRdb on the multiplex PCR reads, yielding one entry per CDR3 protein. The sample has approximately 250,000 distinct CDR3 sequences, about 16% seen once. This material consisted of peripheral blood mononuclear cells (PBMCs), taken at new diagnosis, from a patient treated with antithyroid drugs. These receptors were collected from a female donor with Graves disease. The CDR3 runs from the conserved cysteine through the conserved F or W. Each record gives: V gene, clone size, J gene, D gene, CDR3 protein, CDR3 DNA. A D gene is named only where the DNA matches it firmly. Expanded clones get a size class; other rows say once, few or many, or leave the size out.

>TRBV6-5|many|TRBJ1-1|.
CASSYSIGQPNTEAFF
TGTGCCAGCAGTTACTCTATTGGGCAGCCGAACACTGAAGCTTTCTTT
>TRBV5-1|many|TRBJ2-3|.
CASSFWGSTDTQYF
TGCGCCAGCAGCTTCTGGGGGAGCACAGATACGCAGTATTTT
>TRBV19|many|TRBJ1-5|.
CASTLRTGINQPQHF
TGTGCCAGTACCCTGCGCACCGGGATCAATCAGCCCCAGCATTTT
>TRBV2|.|TRBJ2-7|TRBD1
CASSDFQGADEQYF
TGTGCCAGCAGTGATTTCCAGGGGGCGGACGAGCAGTACTTC
>TRBV30|many|TRBJ2-5|.
CAWSLSGRAVETQYF
TGTGCCTGGAGTTTGAGCGGCAGGGCGGTGGAGACCCAGTACTTC
>TRBV6-2/TRBV6-3|many|TRBJ2-2|.
CASSYSTSNTGELFF
TGTGCCAGCAGTTACTCGACTAGTAACACCGGGGAGCTGTTTTTT
>TRBV9|.|TRBJ2-2|TRBD1
CASSVAWDSGELFF
TGTGCCAGCAGCGTAGCCTGGGACAGCGGGGAGCTGTTTTTT
>TRBV7-8|many|TRBJ2-7|.
CASSLEGWAGGEQYF
TGTGCCAGCAGCTTAGAGGGTTGGGCAGGTGGCGAGCAGTACTTC
>TRBV19|.|TRBJ2-1|.
CASSIGRWSLLNEQFF
TGTGCCAGTAGTATTGGCCGATGGTCCCTGCTCAATGAGCAGTTCTTC
>TRBV2|many|TRBJ2-3|.
CASSLVPTDTQYF
TGTGCCAGCAGCTTAGTACCCACAGATACGCAGTATTTT